The 19 T cell receptor beta chains reported below all come from one sample, sequenced in a study of siplizumab effects on memory and regulatory T cells. Produced via immunoSEQ multiplex PCR; TCRdb's table is partial and in-frame only. The data contain 70,000 to 100,000 clones, roughly 96% of them singletons. The specimen was naive CD4+ T cells sorted from blood. The receptors here all came from a human donor in good health.

The genes are TRBV9 and TRBJ1-5, with D tentatively TRBD1 (5 bases). CDR3 length: 15 amino acids. The germline V and J ends were trimmed by 1 base and 4 bases, with 12 bases remaining between them. The V gene's germline CDR1 is SGDLS and CDR2 YYNGEE. The CDR3 loop reads CASSVQGGWNQPQHF. The DNA for the CDR3 is TGTGCCAGCAGCGTACAGGGCGGTTGGAATCAGCCCCAGCATTTT.

V gene TRBV14 combines with J gene TRBJ1-1; tentatively, D is TRBD1 (5 bases). Trimming removed 1 base at V and 12 bases at J, with 12 bases between. The CDR3 consists of 12 residues. Germline CDR1 SGHDN, CDR2 FVKESK. The CDR3 sequence is CASSQVGRVPFF. The CDR3 DNA follows: TGTGCCAGCAGCCAAGTAGGCAGGGTGCCTTTCTTT.

The chain links TRBV5-1 to TRBJ2-3; possible D gene TRBD2, 6 bases. V was cut by 3 bases and J by 2 bases, with 13 bases left in between. The CDR3 consists of 15 residues. Germline V gene data show CDR1 as SGHRS and CDR2 as YFSETQ. CDR3 residues: CASSSRDSITDTQYF. As DNA, the CDR3 is TGCGCCAGCAGCTCCCGGGACTCAATCACAGATACGCAGTATTTT.

The chain recombines TRBV18 with TRBJ1-5; D gene uncertain. In germline, CDR1 is KGHSH, CDR2 LQKENI. This CDR3 comprises 13 residues. V was pared by 5 bases and J by 5 bases, with 10 bases between. CDR3 in amino acids: CASSEAPDQPQHF. The CDR3 DNA reads as TGTGCCAGCTCAGAGGCTCCCGATCAGCCCCAGCATTTT.

This clone was seen a single time. The rearrangement links TRBV7-9 to TRBJ2-3; either TRBD1 or TRBD2 may fit D (6 bases each). V was shortened by 2 bases and J by 5 bases, with 11 bases between the two germline ends. Looked up from germline, CDR1 is SEHNR and CDR2 is FQNEAQ (reference sequence). The CDR3 covers 14 residues. The CDR3 coding sequence is TGTGCCAGCAGCTTACTTGGGGGGCGAGATACGCAGTATTTT. As protein: CASSLLGGRDTQYF.

This rearrangement joins TRBV7-3 to TRBJ2-3; 15 nucleotides line up with TRBD2. V shed 0 bases and J 11 bases; nucleotides not matched to a gene: 6. This CDR3 is built from 16 residues. The germline V gene has CDR1 SGHTA and CDR2 FQGTGA. Written as DNA, the CDR3 is TGTGCCAGCAGCTTAACGGGGACTAGCGGGGGGAGTGAGCAGTATTTT. Residues: CASSLTGTSGGSEQYF.

The CDR3 region is CASSEQTLGFFNTEAFF. The CDR3 DNA is TGTGCCAGCAGTGAACAGACACTCGGATTCTTTAACACTGAAGCTTTCTTT. The J gene is TRBJ1-1, the V gene TRBV6-1; D gene ambiguous. This CDR3 spans 17 amino acids. Per germline, CDR1 MNHNS and CDR2 SASEGT. Deletions cut 2 bases from V and 2 bases from J, with 18 bases between.

The chain combines TRBV7-3 with TRBJ2-5, with 8 bases matching TRBD2. V gave up 3 bases and J gave up 5 bases; unmatched junction bases: 5. The CDR3 runs 14 residues. The germline gives CDR1 SGHTA, CDR2 FQGTGA. CDR3 in DNA: TGTGCCAGCAGCTTTGGGACTAGTCGGGAGACCCAGTACTTC. Amino acids: CASSFGTSRETQYF.

This clone is a singleton in its sample. J is TRBJ2-5 and V is TRBV5-1, with 8 bases identical to TRBD1. The CDR3 is 16 amino acids. Germline CDR1 reads SGHRS; CDR2 reads YFSETQ. V gave up 6 bases and J gave up 3 bases; unmatched junction bases: 13. The DNA for the CDR3 is TGCGCCAGCAATGGTGAGGCAGGGGGCTTAGAAGAGACCCAGTACTTC. Protein product: CASNGEAGGLEETQYF.

The rearrangement joins TRBV9 to TRBJ2-3, with TRBD1 matching 9 bases. J was trimmed by 3 bases and V by 3 bases; bases with no gene match: 11. Germline values: CDR1 SGDLS, CDR2 YYNGEE. The CDR3 is 17 residues long. In DNA form, the CDR3 reads TGTGCCAGCAGCGCAGCAGACAGGGGGGGAGGGACAGATACGCAGTATTTT. Translation gives CASSAADRGGGTDTQYF.

V and J are TRBV11-2 and TRBJ1-1, with 8 bases aligning to TRBD1. V lost 4 bases to trimming and J lost 4 bases; unmatched junction nucleotides: 2. CDR3 length: 13 residues. Germline V gene data show CDR1 as SGHAT and CDR2 as FQNNGV. As DNA, the CDR3 is TGTGCCAGCAGCTGGACAGGGATCACTGAAGCTTTCTTT. Its translation: CASSWTGITEAFF.

The V and J genes are TRBV4-1 and TRBJ1-1; D gene ambiguous. Trimming took off 2 bases at V and 1 base at J, with 5 bases between the two ends. Germline V gene lookup returns CDR1 MGHRA and CDR2 YSYEKL. The CDR3 is 13 amino acids. CDR3 nucleotides: TGCGCCAGCAGCCAAATAGCGAACACTGAAGCTTTCTTT. It codes for CASSQIANTEAFF.

The V and J genes are TRBV6-1 and TRBJ2-3; D not certain. The germline CDR1 and CDR2 sequences are MNHNS and SASEGT. The V gene lost 6 bases and the J gene lost 5 bases, with 6 bases spanning the gap. This CDR3 is built from 11 residues. The CDR3 bases are TGTGCCAGCAGCAATCGAGATACGCAGTATTTT. Encoded protein: CASSNRDTQYF.

The chain joins TRBV5-6 to TRBJ2-3; the D is unclear. Germline V gene lookup returns CDR1 SGHDT and CDR2 YYEEEE. The V gene lost 4 bases and the J gene lost 2 bases, with 17 bases spanning the gap. There are 16 residues in the CDR3. The chain's CDR3 is CASSASQWTVTDTQYF. The CDR3 DNA reads TGTGCCAGCAGCGCCTCTCAGTGGACCGTCACAGATACGCAGTATTTT.

V is TRBV19 and J is TRBJ1-2; 7 bases map to TRBD1. Germline CDR1 and CDR2: LNHDA and SQIVND (reference sequence). V was pared by 6 bases and J by 4 bases, with 5 bases of the junction left unmatched. The CDR3 is made up of 13 amino acids. Here the CDR3 DNA reads TGTGCCAGTAGCGACAGGGTCCTCTATGGCTACACCTTC. This codes for CASSDRVLYGYTF. The variable domain in full, with the rest retrieved from reference TRBV19 and TRBJ1-2, is DGGITQSPKYLFRKEGQNVTLSCEQNLNHDAMYWYRQDPGQGLRLIYYSQIVNDFQKGDIAEGYSVSREKKESFPLTVTSAQKNPTAFYLCASSDRVLYGYTFGSGTRLTVV.

The chain recombines TRBV2 with TRBJ2-3; possible D gene TRBD2, 6 bases. The CDR3 contains 15 residues. CDR1 and CDR2 from the germline V gene are SNHLY and FYNNEI. V lost 5 bases and J lost 3, with 15 bases in between. CDR3 DNA: TGTGCCAGCAGTTTAGACGGGGGACCGACAGATACGCAGTATTTT. It yields the protein CASSLDGGPTDTQYF.

The V call is TRBV7-2, the J call TRBJ2-5; the match to TRBD2 covers 10 bases. Germline lookup yields CDR1 SGHTA and CDR2 FQGNSA. This CDR3 region has 16 residues. With 7 bases clipped from V and 0 bases from J, the junction kept 8 bases outside the gene matches. CDR3 sequence reads: CASTHSGGGYQETQYF. The CDR3 DNA reads as TGTGCCAGCACCCACAGCGGGGGGGGGTACCAAGAGACCCAGTACTTC.

The gene calls are TRBV5-4 and TRBJ1-2, with TRBD1 identical over 8 bases. The V and J ends lost 2 bases and 2 bases, in that order; junction bases with no gene match: 5. CDR1 SGHNT and CDR2 YYREEE come from the germline V gene (reference sequence). This CDR3 has 15 amino acids. The CDR3 reads CASSFRDRTNYGYTF. The CDR3 nucleotides read TGTGCCAGCAGCTTCCGGGACAGGACGAACTATGGCTACACCTTC. The variable domain in full, with the rest retrieved from reference TRBV5-4 and TRBJ1-2, is ETGVTQSPTHLIKTRGQQVTLRCSSQSGHNTVSWYQQALGQGPQFIFQYYREEENGRGNFPPRFSGLQFPNYSSELNVNALELDDSALYLCASSFRDRTNYGYTFGSGTRLTVV.

The rearrangement links TRBV7-2 to TRBJ1-2; D is undetermined. The CDR3 spans 14 residues. The V end lost 1 base, the J end lost 4 bases, and 10 bases lay between the germline ends. Germline CDR1 reads SGHTA; CDR2 reads FQGNSA. The CDR3 spells CASSLVAGGYGYTF. The CDR3 coding sequence is TGTGCCAGCAGCTTAGTAGCAGGCGGCTATGGCTACACCTTC.